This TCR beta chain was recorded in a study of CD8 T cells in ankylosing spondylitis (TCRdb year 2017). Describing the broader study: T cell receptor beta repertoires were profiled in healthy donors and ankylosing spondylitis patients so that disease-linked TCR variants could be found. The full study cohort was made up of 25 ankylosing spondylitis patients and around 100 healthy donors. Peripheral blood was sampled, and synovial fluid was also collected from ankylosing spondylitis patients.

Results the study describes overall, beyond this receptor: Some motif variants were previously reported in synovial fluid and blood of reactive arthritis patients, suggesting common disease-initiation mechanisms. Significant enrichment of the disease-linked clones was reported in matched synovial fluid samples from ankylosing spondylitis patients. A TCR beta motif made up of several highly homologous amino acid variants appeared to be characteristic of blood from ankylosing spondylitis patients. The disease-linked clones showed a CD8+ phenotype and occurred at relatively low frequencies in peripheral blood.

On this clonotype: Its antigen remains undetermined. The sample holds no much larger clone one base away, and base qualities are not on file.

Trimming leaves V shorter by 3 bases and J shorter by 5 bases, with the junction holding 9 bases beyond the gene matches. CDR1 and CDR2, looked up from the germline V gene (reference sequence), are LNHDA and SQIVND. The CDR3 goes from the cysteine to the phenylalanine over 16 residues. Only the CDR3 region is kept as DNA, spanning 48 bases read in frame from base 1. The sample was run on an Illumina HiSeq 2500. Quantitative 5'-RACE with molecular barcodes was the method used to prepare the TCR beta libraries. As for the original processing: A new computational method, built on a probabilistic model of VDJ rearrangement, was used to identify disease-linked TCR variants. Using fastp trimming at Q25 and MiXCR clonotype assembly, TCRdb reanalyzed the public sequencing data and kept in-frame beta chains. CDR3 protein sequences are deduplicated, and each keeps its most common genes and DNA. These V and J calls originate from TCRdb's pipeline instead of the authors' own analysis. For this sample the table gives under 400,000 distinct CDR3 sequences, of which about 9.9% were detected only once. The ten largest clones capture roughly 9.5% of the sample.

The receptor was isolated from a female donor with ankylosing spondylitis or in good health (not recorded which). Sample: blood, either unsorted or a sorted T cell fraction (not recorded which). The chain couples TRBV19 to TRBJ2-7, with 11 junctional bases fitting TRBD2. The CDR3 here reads CASSMLAGGHLDEQYF. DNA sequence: TGTGCCAGTAGTATGCTAGCGGGAGGTCACCTAGACGAGCAGTACTTC.